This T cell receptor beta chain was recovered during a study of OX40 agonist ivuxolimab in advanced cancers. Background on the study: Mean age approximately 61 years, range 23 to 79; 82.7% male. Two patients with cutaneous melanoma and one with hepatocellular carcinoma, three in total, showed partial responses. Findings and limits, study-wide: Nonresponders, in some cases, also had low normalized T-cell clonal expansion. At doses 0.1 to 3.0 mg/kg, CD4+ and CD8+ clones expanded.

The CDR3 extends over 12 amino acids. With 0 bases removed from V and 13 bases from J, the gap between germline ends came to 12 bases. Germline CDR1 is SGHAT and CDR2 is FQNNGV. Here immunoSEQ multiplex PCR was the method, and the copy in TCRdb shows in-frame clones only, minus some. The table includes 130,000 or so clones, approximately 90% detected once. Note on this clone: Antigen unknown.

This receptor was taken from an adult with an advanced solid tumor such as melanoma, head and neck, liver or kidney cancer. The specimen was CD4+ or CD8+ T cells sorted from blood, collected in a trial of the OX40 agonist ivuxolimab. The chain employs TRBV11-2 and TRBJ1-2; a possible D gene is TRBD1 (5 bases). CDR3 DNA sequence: TGTGCCAGCAGCTTAGATCGGGGGAGCAGCACCTTC. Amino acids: CASSLDRGSSTF.